Below, 26 T cell receptor beta chains from the same sample are listed, as sequenced in a study of metastatic and nonmetastatic thyroid tumors. TCRdb re-processed the PCR reads through MiXCR. The sample contains some 64,000 clones, roughly 4% of which appear only once. Nobody among the patients had been given any treatment before thyroid surgery. Sequences were obtained from blood. The receptors here all came from a female donor with papillary thyroid cancer or a benign thyroid nodule (not recorded which). Some clones in this sample may be carry-over from other donors' samples.

This clone was recorded at least ten times. The genes are TRBV5-1 and TRBJ2-1, with 10 positions matching TRBD2. CDR3 length: 17 amino acids. Germline V lookup: CDR1 SGHRS, CDR2 YFSETQ. Unmatched junction bases numbered 15, after V lost 4 bases and J lost 8 bases. The CDR3 reads CASSRIAGGLREYEQFF. As DNA, the CDR3 is TGCGCCAGCAGCAGGATAGCGGGAGGCTTGCGGGAATATGAGCAGTTCTTC.

Ten or more counts support this clone. The V call is TRBV11-2, the J call TRBJ2-7; TRBD2 agrees at 9 bases. Germline lookup yields CDR1 SGHAT and CDR2 FQNNGV. Unmatched junction bases numbered 4, after V lost 0 bases and J lost 4 bases. This CDR3 is 15 amino acids long. The DNA for the CDR3 is TGTGCCAGCAGCTTAGACCCTAGCGGGGTGTACGAGCAGTACTTC. It encodes CASSLDPSGVYEQYF.

This clone has a count of ten or more. The chain uses TRBV20-1 and TRBJ2-7; 8 bases align to TRBD1. The V segment lost 0 bases and the J segment 6 bases; nucleotides outside the gene matches: 1. Per germline, CDR1 DFQATT and CDR2 SNEGSKA (reference sequence). This CDR3 is 12 amino acids long. CDR3 nucleotide sequence: TGCAGTGCTAGAGATCAGGGGGCCGAGCAGTACTTC. Residues: CSARDQGAEQYF.

This clone was recorded many times. This sequence joins TRBV20-1 and TRBJ2-5, with D perhaps matching TRBD1 (6 bases). V was clipped by 5 bases and J by 0 bases, with 22 bases between them. CDR1 is DFQATT, CDR2 SNEGSKA, per germline (reference sequence). The CDR3 spans 17 residues. CDR3 in DNA: TGCAGTGCTGGGGGAAGGGGGAGCGGATGGTACCAAGAGACCCAGTACTTC. Translation: CSAGGRGSGWYQETQYF.

The sample holds many counts of this clone. The chain employs TRBV28 and TRBJ2-7, with 12 bases that match TRBD2. The CDR3 has 14 residues. Germline CDR1 MDHEN, CDR2 SYDVKM. V was clipped by 8 bases and J by 4 bases; unmatched bases: 6. CDR3 region: CASLAGGAGYEQYF. The CDR3 DNA sequence: TGTGCCAGCCTAGCGGGAGGGGCCGGTTACGAGCAGTACTTC.

This clone has a count of ten or more. This sequence joins TRBV2 and TRBJ1-1; D is ambiguous. Germline loops: CDR1 SNHLY, CDR2 FYNNEI. Trimming cost V 5 bases and J 0 bases, with 16 bases left between them. The CDR3 covers 16 residues. The CDR3 region has the DNA TGTGCCAGCAGTTCTCGGGAAGGGTTCATGAACACTGAAGCTTTCTTT. This codes for CASSSREGFMNTEAFF.

This clone was seen many times. For the CDR3, the DNA is TGTGCCAGCAGCTTCGCCGGGACTCGATCCTACGAGCAGTACTTC. Residues: CASSFAGTRSYEQYF. This sequence joins TRBV5-5 and TRBJ2-7, with a possible D match to TRBD2 (6 bases). Germline assignment: CDR1 SGHKS and CDR2 YYEKEE (reference sequence). V was trimmed by 2 bases and J by 1 base, leaving 13 bases between them. The CDR3 length is 15 residues.

Only a few counts were recorded for this clone. The junction and the germline gene differ at one end; a read error may be behind it. The chain couples TRBV14 to TRBJ2-1; weak D call: TRBD2 (6 bases). The CDR3 has 17 amino acids. Looked up from germline, CDR1 is SGHDN and CDR2 is FVKESK. In nucleotides, the CDR3 is TGTGCCAACAGCCAAAGATCGTCCGGGAGCCCCCACAATGAGCAGTTCTTC. Its translation: CANSQRSSGSPHNEQFF.

This clone was found many times. The chain recombines TRBV7-8 with TRBJ2-1; 8 nucleotides line up with TRBD1. The CDR3 runs to 17 residues. Germline CDR1 is SGHVS and CDR2 is FQNEAQ. The trim removed 4 bases at V and 5 bases at J, leaving 13 bases unmatched. CDR3 nucleotides: TGTGCCAGCAGCTCAAGGGCGGGGACAGGATCCCACAATGAGCAGTTCTTC. It encodes CASSSRAGTGSHNEQFF.

This clone came up many times. This chain links TRBV20-1 with TRBJ2-7; a possible D gene is TRBD2 (5 bases). CDR1 is DFQATT, CDR2 SNEGSKA, per germline (reference sequence). Trimming left V 3 bases short and J 2 bases short, with 11 bases between. The CDR3 sequence is 13 residues long. The CDR3 spells CSASEGLTYEQYF. The DNA of the CDR3 is TGCAGTGCTAGTGAGGGCCTAACCTACGAGCAGTACTTC.

This chain joins TRBV18 and TRBJ2-3, with 11 bases matching TRBD1. Germline values: CDR1 KGHSH, CDR2 LQKENI. Trimming at V came to 2 bases and at J to 1 base, leaving 14 bases not matched to a gene. The CDR3 has 20 residues. The CDR3 loop reads CASSPYPGTGGLIGTDTQYF. In DNA form, the CDR3 reads TGTGCCAGCTCACCATATCCCGGGACAGGGGGGCTGATAGGCACAGATACGCAGTATTTT.

This clone was picked up many times. Other DNA sequences in this sample translate to the same CDR3. The chain combines TRBV11-2 with TRBJ1-4; tentative D call: TRBD1 (6 bases). V was shortened by 2 bases and J by 8 bases, with 15 bases between the two germline ends. Germline V lookup: CDR1 SGHAT, CDR2 FQNNGV. The CDR3 consists of 15 residues. The CDR3 bases are TGTGCCAGCAGCTTAAACCAGGGACAAGGAGAAAAACTGTTTTTT. Its protein is CASSLNQGQGEKLFF.

In its sample, this clone was seen many times. The chain couples TRBV6-1 to TRBJ2-1; 7 bases align to TRBD1. Unmatched junction bases numbered 9, after V lost 7 bases and J lost 6 bases. From germline, CDR1 is MNHNS and CDR2 SASEGT. This CDR3 has 14 amino acids. CDR3 amino acids: CASTTQGNINEQFF. The DNA of the CDR3 is TGTGCCAGCACCACACAGGGGAATATCAATGAGCAGTTCTTC.

This clone was recorded at least ten times. This chain links TRBV20-1 with TRBJ2-7, with 13 bases aligning to TRBD2. Germline trimming cut 3 bases from V and 6 bases from J; bases unmatched to any gene: 5. The length of the CDR3 is 14 residues. CDR1 and CDR2 (germline): DFQATT, SNEGSKA (reference sequence). CDR3 nucleotides: TGCAGTGCTAGTGGACTAGCGGGAGAGCGCGAGCAGTACTTC. It encodes CSASGLAGEREQYF.

The sample holds a few counts of this clone. One end of the junction does not line up with germline, which may come from a read error. The rearrangement uses TRBV28 and TRBJ2-1; a weak D match, TRBD1 (5 bases). CDR3 length: 16 residues. CDR1 MDHEN and CDR2 SYDVKM come from the germline V gene. The CDR3 loop is CAGSLSVTVNYNEHFF. For the CDR3, the DNA is TGTGCCGGCAGTTTATCGGTGACAGTCAATTACAATGAGCATTTCTTC.

This clone has a count of ten or more. The CDR3 loop reads CASSFGQENVLTF. CDR3 coding DNA: TGTGCCAGCAGCTTTGGACAGGAAAACGTCCTGACTTTC. The chain combines TRBV7-6 with TRBJ2-6; 7 bases agree with TRBD1. CDR3 length: 13 residues. The germline V gene encodes CDR1 SGHVS and CDR2 FNYEAQ. Trimming removed 3 bases from V and 10 bases from J; junction bases left unmatched: 3.

V and J are TRBV6-1 and TRBJ1-1; D not certain. Germline V gene sequence: CDR1 MNHNS, CDR2 SASEGT. The CDR3 length is 15 residues. Trimming pared 1 base from V and 6 bases from J, leaving 15 bases between. CDR3 nucleotide sequence: TGTGCCAGCAGTGAAGACTTGGGTTGTAGGGCTGAAGCTTTCTTT. This codes for CASSEDLGCRAEAFF.

This clone has ten or more counts. The chain couples TRBV19 to TRBJ1-5, with D possibly matching TRBD1 (6 bases). This CDR3 is 14 amino acids long. The V gene lost 5 bases and the J gene lost 4 bases, with 12 bases spanning the gap. The V gene's germline CDR1 is LNHDA and CDR2 SQIVND (reference sequence). CDR3 coding DNA: TGTGCCAGTAGTCCCCAACAGGGAAATCAGCCCCAGCATTTT. It translates to CASSPQQGNQPQHF.

The V call is TRBV28, the J call TRBJ1-2, with TRBD1 as a possible D gene (6 bases). Trimming stripped 6 bases from V and 5 bases from J, with 13 bases between. This CDR3 spans 13 amino acids. CDR1 is MDHEN and CDR2 is SYDVKM in the germline V gene. CDR3 sequence reads: CASSTGTNYGYTF. CDR3 bases: TGTGCCAGCAGCACCGGGACAAATTATGGCTACACCTTC.

This clone was picked up many times. At one end the junction does not follow the germline gene, possibly because of a read error. This chain joins TRBV7-7 and TRBJ2-5, with D possibly matching TRBD1 (5 bases). The CDR3 extends over 15 amino acids. Germline V CDR1 and CDR2: SSHAT, FNYEAQ (reference sequence). CDR3 bases: TGTGCTAGCAGCTTCGGTCAGGGTGTGTGGGAGACCCAGTACTTC. Translation: CASSFGQGVWETQYF.

This clone has just a few counts. The rearrangement uses TRBV28 and TRBJ1-1; the match to TRBD1 covers 7 bases. The CDR3 runs 13 residues. Germline lookup yields CDR1 MDHEN and CDR2 SYDVKM. V was pared by 8 bases and J by 4 bases, with 7 bases of the junction left unmatched. The DNA for the CDR3 is TGTGCCAGCCATGACAGGGAGGTCACTGAAGCTTTCTTT. It yields the protein CASHDREVTEAFF.

V usage is TRBV6-2 or TRBV6-3 and J usage is TRBJ1-1; a weak D match, TRBD1 (5 bases). Germline V gives CDR1 MNHEY, CDR2 SVGEGT. This CDR3 is 13 amino acids long. Trimming stripped 6 bases from V and 6 bases from J, with 14 bases between. The CDR3 coding sequence is TGTGCCAGCAGACCCGACAGCGCATCTGAAGCTTTCTTT. Translated: CASRPDSASEAFF.

This chain links TRBV20-1 with TRBJ2-1; D call uncertain. The CDR3 runs 11 residues. Trimming removed 5 bases at V and 9 bases at J, with 11 bases between. Looked up from germline, CDR1 is DFQATT and CDR2 is SNEGSKA (reference sequence). The CDR3 here is CSAVSGFEQFF. Here the CDR3 DNA reads TGCAGTGCTGTATCGGGCTTTGAGCAGTTCTTC.

Ten or more counts support this clone. V and J are TRBV2 and TRBJ1-3, with D maybe TRBD1 (5 bases). Per the germline V gene, CDR1 is SNHLY and CDR2 is FYNNEI. V was pared by 7 bases and J by 2 bases, with 9 bases between. CDR3 length equals 13 residues. The CDR3 protein is CASMPGTGNTIYF. DNA for the CDR3: TGTGCCAGCATGCCAGGGACTGGAAACACCATATATTTT.

Ten or more counts support this clone. The chain uses TRBV19 and TRBJ1-1; D perhaps matches TRBD1 (6 bases). Per germline, CDR1 LNHDA and CDR2 SQIVND (reference sequence). The length of the CDR3 is 15 residues. Trimming removed 5 bases at V and 6 bases at J, with 19 bases between. This CDR3 reads CASSLLGTPGAEAFF. Here the CDR3 DNA reads TGTGCCAGTAGTCTCCTCGGGACCCCAGGGGCTGAAGCTTTCTTT.

This clone showed up just a few times. V usage is TRBV28 and J usage is TRBJ2-3, with D unclear. The CDR3 has 14 residues. Germline CDR1 is MDHEN and CDR2 is SYDVKM. Trimming removed 2 bases from V and 2 bases from J, with 8 bases in between. This chain's CDR3 is CASSLEAATDTQYF. The CDR3, as DNA: TGTGCCAGCAGTTTAGAAGCCGCCACAGATACGCAGTATTTT.